This paragraph reports one T cell receptor (beta chain). The same CDR3 also results from other DNA sequences found in this sample. Amplification used 60 Vbeta primers and 13 Jbeta primers. TCRdb keeps only in-frame clones here, not all; method: immunoSEQ multiplex PCR. Found here are 150,000 to 200,000 clones, around 77% of them singletons; the top ten hold about 2.4%. This record belongs to a study of cytomegalovirus exposure and HLA in healthy donors. Germline CDR1 reads MNHEY; CDR2 reads SVGAGI. This CDR3 is 12 amino acids long. The V end was cut by 6 bases, the J end by 3 bases, with 9 bases between.

This receptor was identified in a man in his 60s in good health and CMV-seronegative. The chain uses TRBV6-5 and TRBJ2-7; D might be TRBD1 (6 bases). Sequencing input: PBMCs. The CDR3 region is CASRRDNYEQYF. In DNA, the CDR3 is TGTGCCAGCAGACGGGACAACTACGAGCAGTACTTC.